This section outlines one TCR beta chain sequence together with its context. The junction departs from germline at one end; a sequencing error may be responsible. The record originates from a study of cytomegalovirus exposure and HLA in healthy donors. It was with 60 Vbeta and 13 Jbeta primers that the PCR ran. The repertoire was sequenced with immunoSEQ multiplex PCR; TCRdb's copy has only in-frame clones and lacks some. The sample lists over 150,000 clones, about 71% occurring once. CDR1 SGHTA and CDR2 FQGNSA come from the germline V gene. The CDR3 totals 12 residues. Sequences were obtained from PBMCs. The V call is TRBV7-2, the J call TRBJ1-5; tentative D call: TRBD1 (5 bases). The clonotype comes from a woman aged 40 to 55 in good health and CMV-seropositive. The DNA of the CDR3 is TGTGCCAGCAGCCGGGGGAATCAGCCCCAGAATTTT. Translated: CASSRGNQPQNF.